This T cell receptor beta chain was found in a study of blood T cells in healthy people across ages. Alongside a J-beta primer mix, a sample-barcoded 5' primer served in a second PCR lasting about 6 to 11 cycles. TCRdb reprocessed the 5' RACE reads with MiXCR, giving one entry per CDR3 protein. The sample has roughly 1.9 million distinct CDR3 sequences; 35% to 50% are singletons. This clonotype was counted a few times. One end of the junction fails to match germline, which may point to a read error. Germline-derived CDR1 and CDR2 are SGHRS and YFSETQ. The CDR3 has 15 amino acids. This sequence joins TRBV5-1 and TRBJ1-2; perhaps TRBD1 as D (5 bases). The sample was blood. The source of this sequence is a human donor in good health. The CDR3: CAGSLGVGSVDGYTF. CDR3 nucleotides: TGCGCCGGCAGCTTGGGGGTCGGGTCGGTTGATGGCTACACCTTC.